These 22 T cell receptor beta chains were sequenced from one sample in a study of neurological immune-mediated disorders. TCRdb independently ran MiXCR on the 5' RACE reads; one entry per CDR3 protein. The sample records roughly 32,000 distinct CDR3 sequences, around 4% being singletons. The sample was PBMCs. These receptors were taken from a man aged 25 to 40 with multiple sclerosis.

This clonotype was counted ten times or more. The genes are TRBV7-8 and TRBJ2-7, with a possible D match to TRBD2 (6 bases). The CDR3 is 14 residues long. V lost 1 base and J 2 bases, leaving 9 bases between the germline ends. Germline V gene data show CDR1 as SGHVS and CDR2 as FQNEAQ. The CDR3 loop reads CASSLGGVPYEQYF. CDR3 DNA: TGTGCCAGCAGCTTAGGGGGGGTCCCCTACGAGCAGTACTTC. Supplemented by reference TRBV7-8 and TRBJ2-7, the full variable domain reads GAGVSQSPRYKVAKRGQDVALRCDPISGHVSLFWYQQALGQGPEFLTYFQNEAQLDKSGLPSDRFFAERPEGSVSTLKIQRTQQEDSAVYLCASSLGGVPYEQYFGPGTRLTVT.

This clonotype was seen at least ten times. This rearrangement joins TRBV30 to TRBJ1-5; the D gene is possibly TRBD1 (6 bases). V was trimmed by 2 bases and J by 4 bases, leaving 12 bases between them. The CDR3 runs to 14 residues. Germline V gene sequence: CDR1 GTSNPN, CDR2 SVGIG (reference sequence). For the CDR3, the DNA is TGTGCCTGGAGTCCCCCGGGACATAATCAGCCCCAGCATTTT. Residues: CAWSPPGHNQPQHF. The whole variable domain, remainder taken from reference TRBV30 and TRBJ1-5, is SQTIHQWPATLVQPVGSPLSLECTVEGTSNPNLYWYRQAAGRGLQLLFYSVGIGQISSEVPQNLSASRPQDRQFILSSKKLLLSDSGFYLCAWSPPGHNQPQHFGDGTRLSIL.

This clonotype has ten or more counts. J is TRBJ1-2 and V is TRBV12-3 or TRBV12-4; D not certain. V was clipped by 3 bases and J by 6 bases, with 11 bases between them. CDR3 length equals 13 residues. CDR3 bases: TGTGCCAGCAGTTTCGGTGGGAACCATGGCTACACCTTC. Translation: CASSFGGNHGYTF.

This clonotype was detected ten times or more. This chain connects TRBV7-2 to TRBJ1-2; the match to TRBD1 covers 12 bases. Per germline, CDR1 SGHTA and CDR2 FQGNSA. J was trimmed by 8 bases and V by 5 bases; bases with no gene match: 9. The CDR3 is 15 amino acids. In nucleotides, the CDR3 is TGTGCCAGCAGCCAGGGGACAGGGGGCGCAAGGGGCTACACCTTC. Its translation: CASSQGTGGARGYTF.

This clonotype came up many times. J is TRBJ1-1 and V is TRBV20-1, with D perhaps matching TRBD1 (6 bases). The CDR3 runs to 11 residues. CDR1 and CDR2 from the germline V gene are DFQATT and SNEGSKA (reference sequence). V gave up 5 bases and J gave up 7 bases, with 11 bases separating them. CDR3 in DNA: TGCAGTGCTCCAGGGGATGGTGAAGCTTTCTTT. This codes for CSAPGDGEAFF.

The chain couples TRBV10-3 to TRBJ2-1, with D unresolved. Germline CDR1 and CDR2: ENHRY and SYGVKD. The CDR3 has 13 residues. Deletions cut 6 bases from V and 5 bases from J, with 11 bases between. Written as DNA, the CDR3 is TGTGCCATCAGAATTAAAAGAGACAATGAGCAGTTCTTC. It encodes CAIRIKRDNEQFF.

V and J are TRBV7-6 and TRBJ2-3; 8 bases are shared with TRBD2. Germline CDR1 and CDR2: SGHVS and FNYEAQ. After removal of 3 bases from V and 2 bases from J, the junction contained 10 bases not matched to a gene. The CDR3 loop spans 17 amino acids. The CDR3 bases are TGTGCCAGCAGCTTTGGGCACGGGGGGGGAAACACAGATACGCAGTATTTT. Amino acids: CASSFGHGGGNTDTQYF.

This clonotype was recorded at least ten times. The gene calls are TRBV11-2 and TRBJ1-1, with 9 nucleotides matching TRBD1. CDR1 and CDR2 (germline): SGHAT, FQNNGV. V lost 3 bases to trimming and J lost 6 bases; unmatched junction nucleotides: 2. The CDR3 contains 13 residues. The CDR3 DNA is TGTGCCAGCAGCTTTCGGGACAGGGCTGAAGCTTTCTTT. Residues: CASSFRDRAEAFF.

This clonotype was picked up many times. The chain uses TRBV5-1 and TRBJ1-2; perhaps TRBD1 as D (5 bases). Trimming stripped 0 bases from V and 4 bases from J, with 13 bases between. The CDR3 sequence is 15 residues long. The germline V gene encodes CDR1 SGHRS and CDR2 YFSETQ. The CDR3 loop reads CASSLGTQALYGYTF. The CDR3 bases are TGCGCCAGCAGCTTGGGGACACAGGCGCTCTATGGCTACACCTTC.

At least ten counts were recorded for this clonotype. The rearrangement joins TRBV10-2 to TRBJ1-1, with D unresolved. CDR3 size: 13 residues. Trimming took off 3 bases at V and 7 bases at J, with 12 bases between the two ends. The germline gives CDR1 WSHSY, CDR2 SAAADI. CDR3 in amino acids: CASSENVQFEAFF. The CDR3 DNA sequence: TGCGCCAGCAGTGAAAATGTTCAGTTTGAAGCTTTCTTT.

This clonotype was observed at least ten times. The chain employs TRBV7-9 and TRBJ1-1; 9 bases line up with TRBD1. Germline V gives CDR1 SEHNR, CDR2 FQNEAQ (reference sequence). The CDR3 spans 15 residues. With V trimmed by 1 base and J by 5 bases, 5 bases remained unmatched. CDR3 in DNA: TGTGCCAGCAGCTTAGATGGGGACAGGGTGACTGAAGCTTTCTTT. Translated, it gives CASSLDGDRVTEAFF.

This clonotype was seen repeatedly, ten times or more. This chain joins TRBV5-1 and TRBJ2-7; the D call may be TRBD1 or TRBD2 (5 bases each). Trimming took 4 bases from V and 0 from J, leaving 14 bases between them. Germline V lookup: CDR1 SGHRS, CDR2 YFSETQ. The length of the CDR3 is 15 residues. The CDR3 region is CASSLAGTRSYEQYF. The CDR3 coding sequence is TGCGCCAGCAGCCTGGCCGGGACGCGCTCCTACGAGCAGTACTTC.

As concerns this clonotype: At one end the junction does not follow the germline gene, possibly because of a read error. CDR3 DNA: TGCAGTGCTAGAGATCCCGCAGGGCTGACCCTCAACTTT. Residues: CSARDPAGLTLNF. The chain carries TRBV20-1 and TRBJ1-6, with a weak D call TRBD1 (5 bases). This CDR3 contains 13 residues. Germline CDR1 is DFQATT and CDR2 is SNEGSKA (reference sequence).

This clonotype showed up just a few times. The chain employs TRBV20-1 and TRBJ1-5; a weak D match, TRBD1 (5 bases). There are 15 residues in the CDR3. The germline V gene has CDR1 DFQATT and CDR2 SNEGSKA (reference sequence). Trimming left V 2 bases short and J 10 bases short, with 21 bases between. The DNA for the CDR3 is TGCAGTGCTAGATCGGTGACAGCCAACGAAACACCCCAGCATTTT. Protein: CSARSVTANETPQHF.

This clonotype was seen repeatedly, ten times or more. The chain recombines TRBV4-3 with TRBJ2-3; D uncertain. Germline V gives CDR1 LGHNA, CDR2 YSLEER. The CDR3 contains 13 residues. V lost 0 bases to trimming and J lost 6 bases, with 7 bases between them. The CDR3 spells CASSQDLVDTQYF. CDR3 coding DNA: TGCGCCAGCAGCCAAGATCTGGTGGATACGCAGTATTTT.

This clonotype was seen many times. The CDR3: CSAEQAGGYTF. CDR3 bases: TGCAGTGCTGAACAGGCCGGTGGCTACACCTTC. This sequence joins TRBV20-1 and TRBJ1-2; tentatively, D is TRBD1 (5 bases). Germline values: CDR1 DFQATT, CDR2 SNEGSKA (reference sequence). The CDR3 has 11 residues. Deletions cut 5 bases from V and 7 bases from J, with 11 bases between.

This clonotype has ten or more counts. The J gene is TRBJ1-1, the V gene TRBV20-1; perhaps TRBD1 as D (5 bases). V lost 1 base to trimming and J lost 1 base, with 19 bases between them. This CDR3 has 17 residues. Per the germline V gene, CDR1 is DFQATT and CDR2 is SNEGSKA (reference sequence). The CDR3 reads CSARGGRAVFGNTEAFF. The CDR3 coding sequence is TGCAGTGCTAGAGGTGGCAGGGCGGTCTTTGGGAACACTGAAGCTTTCTTT.

This clonotype was recorded many times. V is TRBV12-3 or TRBV12-4 and J is TRBJ2-1; possible D gene TRBD1, 6 bases. The CDR3 sequence is 13 residues long. The V gene lost 5 bases and the J gene lost 9 bases, with 14 bases spanning the gap. CDR3 nucleotide sequence: TGTGCCAGCAGTCCCCCTCTAGGGGGTGAGCAGTTCTTC. Residues: CASSPPLGGEQFF.

J is TRBJ2-4 and V is TRBV4-3, with D perhaps TRBD1 (9 bases). Trimming left V 5 bases short and J 8 bases short, with 22 bases between. CDR1 LGHNA and CDR2 YSLEER come from the germline V gene. The CDR3 runs 16 residues. The CDR3 is CASSGRDRARGDIQYF. For the CDR3, the DNA is TGCGCCAGCAGCGGACGGGACAGGGCGCGGGGGGACATTCAGTACTTC.

This clonotype was observed many times. This rearrangement joins TRBV5-1 to TRBJ1-1; D not certain. V was cut by 0 bases and J by 4 bases, with 10 bases left in between. Looked up from germline, CDR1 is SGHRS and CDR2 is YFSETQ. The CDR3 length is 14 residues. The CDR3 DNA sequence: TGCGCCAGCAGCTTGGTAGGGAGAGGCACTGAAGCTTTCTTT. Its protein is CASSLVGRGTEAFF.

The V gene is TRBV28, the J gene TRBJ2-5, with a weak D call TRBD2 (5 bases). Trimming cost V 10 bases and J 0 bases, with 18 bases left between them. This CDR3 is built from 15 residues. CDR1 MDHEN and CDR2 SYDVKM come from the germline V gene. Here the CDR3 DNA reads TGTGCCACCACTCCGGGAAAAAACGACCAAGAGACCCAGTACTTC. It is translated as CATTPGKNDQETQYF.

This clonotype was detected ten times or more. V and J are TRBV20-1 and TRBJ1-5, with D possibly matching TRBD1 (5 bases). The CDR3 length is 12 residues. In germline, CDR1 is DFQATT, CDR2 SNEGSKA (reference sequence). V gave up 5 bases and J gave up 2 bases, with 7 bases separating them. The CDR3 loop reads CSASTGNQPQHF. CDR3 nucleotides: TGCAGTGCTTCGACAGGCAATCAGCCCCAGCATTTT.